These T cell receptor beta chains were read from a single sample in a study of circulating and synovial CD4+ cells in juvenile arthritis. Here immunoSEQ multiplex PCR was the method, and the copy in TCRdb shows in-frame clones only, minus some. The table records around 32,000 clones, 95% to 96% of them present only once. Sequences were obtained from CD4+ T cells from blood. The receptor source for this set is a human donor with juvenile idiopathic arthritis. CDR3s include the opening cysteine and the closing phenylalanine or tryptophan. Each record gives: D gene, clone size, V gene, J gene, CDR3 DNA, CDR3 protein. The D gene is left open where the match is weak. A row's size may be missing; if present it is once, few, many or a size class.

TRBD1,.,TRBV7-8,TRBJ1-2,TGTGCCAGCAGCTCCGCTCATGCGGGACAGGGTGCTGGCTACACCTTC,CASSSAHAGQGAGYTF
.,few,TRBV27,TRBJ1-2,TGTGCCAGCAGTTTATTTGGGTCCTCGGGAAGCGGTGGCTACACCTTC,CASSLFGSSGSGGYTF
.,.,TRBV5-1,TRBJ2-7,TGCGCCAGCAGCTTGACAGAAAACCCCGGGAGGCAGTACTTC,CASSLTENPGRQYF
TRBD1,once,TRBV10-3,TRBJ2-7,TGTGCCATCAGTGAGACTCCGGGACAGGGGTCCTCCTACGAGCAGTACTTC,CAISETPGQGSSYEQYF
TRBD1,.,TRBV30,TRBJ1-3,TGTGCCTGGAGTGGAGGAACAGGGGGCTACGGAAACACCATATATTTT,CAWSGGTGGYGNTIYF
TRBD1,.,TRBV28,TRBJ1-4,TGTGCCAGCAGTTTATGGGACAGGGTAGAAAAACTGTTTTTT,CASSLWDRVEKLFF
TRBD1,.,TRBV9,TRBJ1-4,TGTGCCAGCAGCGTAAGTGGGACAGGGACTAATGAAAAACTGTTTTTT,CASSVSGTGTNEKLFF
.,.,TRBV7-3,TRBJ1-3,TGTGCCAGCAGCTTAATCTCCCTACAGCCCTCTGGAAACACCATATATTTT,CASSLISLQPSGNTIYF
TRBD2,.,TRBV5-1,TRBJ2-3,TGCGCCAGCAGCTTGAGCGGGAGAACGACAGATACGCAGTATTTT,CASSLSGRTTDTQYF
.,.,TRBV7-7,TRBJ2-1,TGTGCCAGCAGCCTAGGACAATTTAATGGGCAGTTCTTC,CASSLGQFNGQFF
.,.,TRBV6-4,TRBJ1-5,TGTGCCAGCAGTGACCCCCCCGTGGGGGGGGCGCCCAATCAGCCCCAGCATTTT,CASSDPPVGGAPNQPQHF
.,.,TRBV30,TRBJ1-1,TGTGCCTGGAGTGTTCTCTCTGCGCGGGGAGGGACTGAAGCTTTCTTT,CAWSVLSARGGTEAFF
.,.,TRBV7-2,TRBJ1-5,TGTGCCAGCAGCTTAGTTAAGGGAGGCCAGCCCCAGCATTTT,CASSLVKGGQPQHF
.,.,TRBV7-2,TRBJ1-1,TGTGCCAGCAGCTACAATCCGAACACTGAAGCTTTCTTT,CASSYNPNTEAFF
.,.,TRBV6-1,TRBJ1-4,TGTGCCAGCAATGAAATGGGGCAGGAAAAACTGTTTTTT,CASNEMGQEKLFF
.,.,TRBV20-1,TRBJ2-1,TGCAGTGCCGACAGGTACAATGAGCAGTTCTTC,CSADRYNEQFF
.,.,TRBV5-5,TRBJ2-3,TGTGCCAGCAGCTGGAGGGGGGGGGATCGCACAGATACGCAGTATTTT,CASSWRGGDRTDTQYF
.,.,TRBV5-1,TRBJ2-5,TGCGCCAGCAGCCCCGTTGGGTCGGGAGAGACCCAGTACTTC,CASSPVGSGETQYF
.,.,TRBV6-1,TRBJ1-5,TGTGCCAGCAGTGACCCGGGAGTTAAGTTGGGCAATCAGCCCCAGCATTTT,CASSDPGVKLGNQPQHF
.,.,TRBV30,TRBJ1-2,TGTGCCTGGAGTGCGAGGATTCTAAATGGCTACACCTTC,CAWSARILNGYTF
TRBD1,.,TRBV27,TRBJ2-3,TGTGCCAGCAGCGGGACAGGCACAGATACGCAGTATTTT,CASSGTGTDTQYF
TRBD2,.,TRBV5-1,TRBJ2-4,TGCGCCAGCAGCTTGTCGGTAGCGGGGGGGTCAAAAAACATTCAGTACTTC,CASSLSVAGGSKNIQYF
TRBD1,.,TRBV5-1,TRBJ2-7,TGCGCCAGCCGGGGCCCGGAGACAGGGGATTACGAGCAGTACTTC,CASRGPETGDYEQYF
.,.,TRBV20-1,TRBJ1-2,TGCAGTGCCATATGGGGAGACTACACCTTC,CSAIWGDYTF
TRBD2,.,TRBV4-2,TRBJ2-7,TGTGCCAGCAGCCAAGGGGTCGGACTGGCGGGAGCTTTCTACGAGCAGTACTTC,CASSQGVGLAGAFYEQYF
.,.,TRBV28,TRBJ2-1,TGTGCCAGCAGGACTCCGTTGGCGGGACGTAATGAGCAGTTCTTC,CASRTPLAGRNEQFF
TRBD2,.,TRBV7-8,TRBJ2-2,TGTGCCAGCAGCTTGTTAGCGGGGGCGAACACCGGGGAGCTGTTTTTT,CASSLLAGANTGELFF
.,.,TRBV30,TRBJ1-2,TGTGCCTGGAGAAGAAACCTACAGGCTAACTATGGCTACACCTTC,CAWRRNLQANYGYTF
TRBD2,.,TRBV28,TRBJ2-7,TGTGCCAGCAGTTTAGAATCGGGTAGCGGGAGAACCGGCTACGAGCAGTACTTC,CASSLESGSGRTGYEQYF
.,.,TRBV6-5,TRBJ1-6,TGTGCCAGCAGTCTCCAGGGCAGGGACAATTCCCCCCTCCACTTT,CASSLQGRDNSPLHF
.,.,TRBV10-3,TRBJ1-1,TGTGCCATCAGTGGGTCCCAGGGTGTCACTGAAGCTTTCTTT,CAISGSQGVTEAFF
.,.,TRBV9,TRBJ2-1,TGTGCCAGCAGCGTAGTTGGACAGCAGAATGAGCAGTTCTTC,CASSVVGQQNEQFF
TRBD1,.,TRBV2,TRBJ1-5,TGTGCCATACGGGACAGGGACAATCAGCCCCAGCATTTT,CAIRDRDNQPQHF
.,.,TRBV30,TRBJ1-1,TGTGCCTGGAGTGTACAGATGAACACTGAAGCTTTCTTT,CAWSVQMNTEAFF
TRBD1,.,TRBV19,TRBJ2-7,TGTGCCAGTAGTATGGGGACAGGGGACTCCTACGAGCAGTACTTC,CASSMGTGDSYEQYF
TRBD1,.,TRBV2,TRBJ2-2,TGTGCCAGCAGGGACAGGGACACCGGGGAGCTGTTTTTT,CASRDRDTGELFF
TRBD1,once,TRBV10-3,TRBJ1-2,TGTGCCATCGGGTGGCAGGGGGCTCGGCCTTATGGCTACACCTTC,CAIGWQGARPYGYTF
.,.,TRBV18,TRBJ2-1,TGTGCCAGCTCACCACCCGGGTATCCCTACAATGAGCAGTTCTTC,CASSPPGYPYNEQFF
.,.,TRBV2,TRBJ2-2,TGTGCCAGCAATACAGCTCGTATCACCGGGGAGCTGTTTTTT,CASNTARITGELFF
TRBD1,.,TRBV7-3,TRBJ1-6,TGTGCCAGCAGCCTGGTGGGACAGCTTAATTCACCCCTCCACTTT,CASSLVGQLNSPLHF
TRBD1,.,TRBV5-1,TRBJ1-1,TGCGCCAGCAGCAGACAGGGTTCGAACACTGAAGCTTTCTTT,CASSRQGSNTEAFF
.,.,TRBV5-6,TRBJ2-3,TGTGCCAGCAGCCTTGAAGCGGGTCGCACAGATACGCAGTATTTT,CASSLEAGRTDTQYF
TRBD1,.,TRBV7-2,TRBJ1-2,TGTGCCAGCAGCTGGAACAGGGGTACCGATGGCTACACCTTC,CASSWNRGTDGYTF
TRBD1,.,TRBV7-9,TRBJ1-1,TGTGCCAGCAGCCCTAACTCGGGACAGGGCACTGAAGCTTTCTTT,CASSPNSGQGTEAFF
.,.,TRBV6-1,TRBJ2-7,TGTGCCAGCAGTGCAGCAGTGCAGACCTACGAGCAGTACTTC,CASSAAVQTYEQYF